This T cell receptor (beta chain) was sequenced for a study of blood T cell repertoires in COVID-19. As for the study in general: The study drew acute and convalescent COVID-19 samples from the United States, Italy and Spain. In each case, the material was cDNA or gDNA derived from T cells, B-cell-depleted T cells, or PBMCs.

This CDR3 contains 14 residues. The germline gives CDR1 MNHNY, CDR2 SVGAGI (reference sequence). V gave up 7 bases and J gave up 9 bases; unmatched junction bases: 7. In the study's own analysis: Estimation of nucleated cell counts was performed using reference gene primer amplification. Clones were read by immunoSEQ multiplex PCR, and TCRdb kept only the in-frame ones, dropping some. D and trimming were read from the DNA, whereas the V and J calls and clone size are those reported in that table. Of over 100,000 clones listed, 85% to 90% are singletons. The chain couples TRBV6-6 to TRBJ1-6; 9 bases align to TRBD1. The receptor was derived from a man in his fifties or sixties with acute or convalescent COVID-19. Sequenced input: peripheral blood. The CDR3: CASTRDRVGSPLHF. CDR3 sequence (DNA): TGTGCCAGCACCCGGGACAGGGTCGGTTCACCCCTCCACTTT.